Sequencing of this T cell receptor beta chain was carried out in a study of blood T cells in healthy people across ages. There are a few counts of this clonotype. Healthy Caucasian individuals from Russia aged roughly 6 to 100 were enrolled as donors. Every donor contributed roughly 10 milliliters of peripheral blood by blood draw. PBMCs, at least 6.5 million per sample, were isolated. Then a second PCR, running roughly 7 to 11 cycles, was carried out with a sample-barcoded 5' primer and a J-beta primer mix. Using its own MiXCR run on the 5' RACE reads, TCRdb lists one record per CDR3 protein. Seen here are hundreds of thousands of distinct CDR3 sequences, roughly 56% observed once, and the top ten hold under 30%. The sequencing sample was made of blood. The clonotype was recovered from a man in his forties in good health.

The CDR3: CAIIDTGTSGRLSHNEQFF. The CDR3, as DNA: TGTGCCATCATAGACACAGGGACTAGCGGGAGATTGTCCCACAATGAGCAGTTCTTC. The chain is built from TRBV10-3 and TRBJ2-1; 14 nucleotides line up with TRBD2. With V trimmed by 7 bases and J by 5 bases, 16 bases remained unmatched. Germline V gene lookup returns CDR1 ENHRY and CDR2 SYGVKD. The CDR3 spans 19 residues.